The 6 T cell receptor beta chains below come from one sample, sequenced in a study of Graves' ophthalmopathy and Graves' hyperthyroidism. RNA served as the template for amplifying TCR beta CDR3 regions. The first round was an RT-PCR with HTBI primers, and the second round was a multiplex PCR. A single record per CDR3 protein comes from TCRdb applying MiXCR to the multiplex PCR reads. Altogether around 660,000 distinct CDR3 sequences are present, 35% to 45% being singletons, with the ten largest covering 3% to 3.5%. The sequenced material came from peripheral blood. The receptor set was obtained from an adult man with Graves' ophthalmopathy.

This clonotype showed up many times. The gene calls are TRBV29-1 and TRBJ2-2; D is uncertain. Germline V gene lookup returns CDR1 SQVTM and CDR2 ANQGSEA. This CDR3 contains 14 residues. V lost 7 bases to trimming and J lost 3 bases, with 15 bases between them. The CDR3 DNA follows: TGCAGCGCCCAGGACCAACGTGACACCGGGGAGCTGTTTTTT. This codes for CSAQDQRDTGELFF.

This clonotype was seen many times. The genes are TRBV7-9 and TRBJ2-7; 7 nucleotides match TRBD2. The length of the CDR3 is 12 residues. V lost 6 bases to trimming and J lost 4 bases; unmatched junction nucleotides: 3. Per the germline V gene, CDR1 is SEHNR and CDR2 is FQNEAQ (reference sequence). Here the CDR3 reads CASRGEGYEQYF. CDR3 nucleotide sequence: TGTGCCAGCAGGGGGGAGGGGTACGAGCAGTACTTC.

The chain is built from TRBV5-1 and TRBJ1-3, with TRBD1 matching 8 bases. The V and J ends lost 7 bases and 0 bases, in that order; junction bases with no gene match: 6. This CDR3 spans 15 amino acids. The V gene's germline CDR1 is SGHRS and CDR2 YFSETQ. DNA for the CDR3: TGCGCCAGCGGACAGGGAGGGTACTCTGGAAACACCATATATTTT. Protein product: CASGQGGYSGNTIYF.

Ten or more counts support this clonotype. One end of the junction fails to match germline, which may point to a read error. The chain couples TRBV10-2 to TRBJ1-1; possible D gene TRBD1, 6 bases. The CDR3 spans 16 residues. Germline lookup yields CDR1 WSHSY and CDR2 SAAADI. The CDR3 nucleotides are TGTGCCAGCAGTGAAGGGGTTGGGGGGCCTGTCACTGAAGCTTTCTTT. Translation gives CASSEGVGGPVTEAFF.

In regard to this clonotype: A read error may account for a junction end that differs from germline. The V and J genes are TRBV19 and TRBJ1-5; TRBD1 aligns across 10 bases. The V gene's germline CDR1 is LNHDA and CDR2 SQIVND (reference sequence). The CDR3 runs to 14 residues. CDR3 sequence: CASTPGTGVMPQHF. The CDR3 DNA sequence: TGTGCCAGTACCCCCGGGACAGGGGTGATGCCCCAGCACTTT.

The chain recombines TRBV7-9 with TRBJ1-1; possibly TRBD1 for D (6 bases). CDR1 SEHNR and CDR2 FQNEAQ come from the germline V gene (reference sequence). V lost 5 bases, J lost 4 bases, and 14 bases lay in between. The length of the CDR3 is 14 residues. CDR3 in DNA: TGTGCCAGCAGCCGACAACAGGGAATCACTGAAGCTTTCTTT. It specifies CASSRQQGITEAFF.